The 29 T cell receptor beta chains reported below all come from one sample, sequenced in a study of cytomegalovirus exposure and HLA in healthy donors. The PCR used 60 Vbeta and 13 Jbeta primers. The protocol was immunoSEQ multiplex PCR, while the TCRdb copy is restricted to in-frame clones and leaves out a portion. The sample table includes approximately 110,000 clones. Material for sequencing was PBMCs. The receptors here all came from a man aged 18 to 30 in good health and CMV-seronegative.

V gene TRBV6-5 combines with J gene TRBJ2-4; D may be TRBD2 (6 bases). Per germline, CDR1 MNHEY and CDR2 SVGAGI. V lost 4 bases to trimming and J lost 7 bases, with 20 bases between them. The CDR3 consists of 16 residues. The CDR3 is CASSSIAGTLGNIQYF. In nucleotides, the CDR3 is TGTGCCAGCAGTTCCATCGCCGGGACTCTAGGCAACATTCAGTACTTC.

V gene TRBV2 combines with J gene TRBJ2-1, with a possible D match to TRBD2 (5 bases). The CDR3 is made up of 14 amino acids. Trimming cost V 8 bases and J 9 bases, with 20 bases left between them. Per germline, CDR1 SNHLY and CDR2 FYNNEI. CDR3 DNA: TGTGCCAGCCCCTCGGGCGGAGAGGGCCTTGAGCAGTTCTTC. Protein: CASPSGGEGLEQFF.

The chain couples TRBV7-9 to TRBJ1-2; 8 nucleotides align to TRBD1. The germline V gene encodes CDR1 SEHNR and CDR2 FQNEAQ (reference sequence). V was clipped by 11 bases and J by 6 bases; unmatched bases: 17. There are 15 residues in the CDR3. CDR3 region: CAGKSFQGAQDGYTF. CDR3 bases: TGTGCCGGCAAAAGTTTTCAGGGGGCGCAGGATGGCTACACCTTC.

The chain employs TRBV27 and TRBJ1-1, with D perhaps matching TRBD1 (6 bases). The V end was cut by 8 bases, the J end by 0 bases, with 7 bases between. The CDR3 loop spans 12 amino acids. Germline CDR1 MNHEY, CDR2 SMNVEV (reference sequence). The CDR3 loop is CASGQLNTEAFF. The CDR3 bases are TGTGCCAGCGGACAGTTGAACACTGAAGCTTTCTTT.

CDR3 in DNA: TGTGCCAGTAGTAGGATGGGGGCGGTGAACTATGGCTACACCTTC. Protein product: CASSRMGAVNYGYTF. V is TRBV19 and J is TRBJ1-2, with a possible D match to TRBD1 (6 bases). V was shortened by 4 bases and J by 2 bases, with 14 bases between the two germline ends. The CDR3 consists of 15 residues. Germline V gene lookup returns CDR1 LNHDA and CDR2 SQIVND (reference sequence).

The gene calls are TRBV7-8 and TRBJ1-5; D might be TRBD1 (6 bases). V shed 5 bases and J shed 2 bases, with 13 bases lying between them. The CDR3 extends over 15 amino acids. Germline V gene lookup returns CDR1 SGHVS and CDR2 FQNEAQ. As DNA, the CDR3 is TGTGCCAGCAGCAAAGGAGCAGGGGGCAATCAGCCCCAGCATTTT. Protein sequence: CASSKGAGGNQPQHF. The variable domain in full, completed from reference TRBV7-8 and TRBJ1-5, reads GAGVSQSPRYKVAKRGQDVALRCDPISGHVSLFWYQQALGQGPEFLTYFQNEAQLDKSGLPSDRFFAERPEGSVSTLKIQRTQQEDSAVYLCASSKGAGGNQPQHFGDGTRLSIL.

The rearrangement links TRBV2 to TRBJ1-2; weak D call: TRBD1 (5 bases). The germline gives CDR1 SNHLY, CDR2 FYNNEI. The CDR3 has 12 amino acids. V was shortened by 10 bases and J by 8 bases, with 17 bases between the two germline ends. The CDR3 DNA sequence: TGTGCCATAGGGACTGGGCTCGGGGGCTACACCTTC. This sequence encodes CAIGTGLGGYTF.

In DNA, the CDR3 is TGCGCCAGCAGCTTGACGGGAAGCTCCTACGAGCAGTACTTC. Its translation: CASSLTGSSYEQYF. The chain couples TRBV5-1 to TRBJ2-7; tentative D call: TRBD2 (5 bases). This CDR3 has 14 amino acids. Trimming took 1 base from V and 0 from J, leaving 8 bases between them. Germline V gives CDR1 SGHRS, CDR2 YFSETQ.

CDR3 in amino acids: CASSYGISGSTDTQYF. The CDR3 DNA follows: TGTGCCAGCAGTTATGGCATTAGCGGGAGCACAGATACGCAGTATTTT. The V call is TRBV6-6, the J call TRBJ2-3, with TRBD2 identical over 7 bases. Unmatched junction bases numbered 6, after V lost 3 bases and J lost 0 bases. In germline, CDR1 is MNHNY, CDR2 SVGAGI (reference sequence). This CDR3 is built from 16 residues.

The V and J genes are TRBV2 and TRBJ2-3, with D uncertain. The CDR3 length is 12 residues. Germline assignment: CDR1 SNHLY and CDR2 FYNNEI. V was trimmed by 3 bases and J by 3 bases, leaving 4 bases between them. CDR3 bases: TGTGCCAGCAGTGACAGAACAGATACGCAGTATTTT. Translation gives CASSDRTDTQYF.

V is TRBV7-9 and J is TRBJ2-1; a weak D match, TRBD1 (6 bases). The CDR3 has 15 amino acids. V lost 1 base to trimming and J lost 12 bases, with 19 bases between them. Germline V gene sequence: CDR1 SEHNR, CDR2 FQNEAQ (reference sequence). In DNA, the CDR3 is TGTGCCAGCAGCTTAGTGTTAAACCGGGACAACGGGCAGTTCTTC. It specifies CASSLVLNRDNGQFF.

V gene TRBV6-1 combines with J gene TRBJ2-1; a weak D match, TRBD2 (6 bases). The V end was cut by 10 bases, the J end by 10 bases, with 26 bases between. This CDR3 has 15 amino acids. CDR1 and CDR2 from the germline V gene are MNHNS and SASEGT. CDR3 DNA: TGTGCCATCACCTCAGAAAGGGTCCCCGGGGGAGAGCAGTTCTTC. It translates to CAITSERVPGGEQFF.

The V and J genes are TRBV15 and TRBJ2-1; D might be TRBD1 (6 bases). CDR1 and CDR2 (germline): LNHNV, YYDKDF (reference sequence). The CDR3 has 16 residues. Trimming shortened V by 3 bases and J by 6 bases, and 18 bases separated the two germline ends. DNA for the CDR3: TGTGCCACCAGCAGGTCTGAGGACAGTTTAAGCAATGAGCAGTTCTTC. Its protein product is CATSRSEDSLSNEQFF.

The chain combines TRBV5-1 with TRBJ1-4; D possibly corresponds to TRBD1 (5 bases). Trimming took 5 bases from V and 5 from J, leaving 10 bases between them. Germline V gene sequence: CDR1 SGHRS, CDR2 YFSETQ. The CDR3 runs 13 residues. CDR3 sequence: CASSRGSNEKLFF. The CDR3 bases are TGCGCCAGCAGTCGGGGGAGCAATGAAAAACTGTTTTTT.

The V call is TRBV12-5, the J call TRBJ2-1; perhaps TRBD2 as D (5 bases). The germline V and J ends were trimmed by 4 bases and 6 bases, with 13 bases remaining between them. CDR3 length: 14 residues. Per germline, CDR1 LGHNT and CDR2 FRNRAP. The CDR3 DNA is TGTGCTAGTGGTTCGGACTCTCCCCTCAATGAGCAGTTCTTC. Its translation: CASGSDSPLNEQFF.

The rearrangement joins TRBV28 to TRBJ1-5; 7 positions match TRBD1. J was trimmed by 6 bases and V by 5 bases; bases with no gene match: 10. CDR3 length: 15 residues. Germline V gene lookup returns CDR1 MDHEN and CDR2 SYDVKM. The CDR3 DNA sequence: TGTGCCAGCAGTCCCCACAGGGGAGTAAGTCAGCCCCAGCATTTT. Translating it yields CASSPHRGVSQPQHF.

This rearrangement joins TRBV5-1 to TRBJ1-2; TRBD1 matches at 7 bases. With 5 bases clipped from V and 8 bases from J, the junction kept 15 bases outside the gene matches. The CDR3 has 15 amino acids. Per the germline V gene, CDR1 is SGHRS and CDR2 is YFSETQ. CDR3 region: CASSYRDSGRGGYTF. The CDR3 region has the DNA TGCGCCAGCAGTTATAGGGACAGCGGGCGAGGCGGCTACACCTTC.

This rearrangement joins TRBV30 to TRBJ1-3; 9 bases align to TRBD1. Germline V CDR1 and CDR2: GTSNPN, SVGIG (reference sequence). This CDR3 has 16 amino acids. The ends lost 4 bases at V and 7 bases at J; junction bases unmatched: 14. The CDR3 nucleotides are TGTGCCTGGACATACAGGGGGCAGGGCGGCGGGAACACCATATATTTT. It is translated as CAWTYRGQGGGNTIYF. Combining the CDR3 with reference TRBV30 and TRBJ1-3 gives the whole variable domain SQTIHQWPATLVQPVGSPLSLECTVEGTSNPNLYWYRQAAGRGLQLLFYSVGIGQISSEVPQNLSASRPQDRQFILSSKKLLLSDSGFYLCAWTYRGQGGGNTIYFGEGSWLTVV.

The chain is built from TRBV5-6 and TRBJ2-1, with 7 bases identical to TRBD2. The CDR3 has 16 amino acids. Germline loops: CDR1 SGHDT, CDR2 YYEEEE. The V gene end was trimmed by 0 bases and the J gene end by 7 bases; junction bases not matched to a gene: 10. In DNA, the CDR3 is TGTGCCAGCAGCTTGGACATGTGGGGCGGGGGAAATGAGCAGTTCTTC. Translated: CASSLDMWGGGNEQFF.

The chain uses TRBV2 and TRBJ2-7; perhaps TRBD2 as D (5 bases). The V gene lost 3 bases and the J gene lost 2 bases, with 20 bases spanning the gap. Germline CDR1 and CDR2: SNHLY and FYNNEI. The CDR3 sequence is 17 residues long. CDR3 sequence reads: CASSEGDLYNQPYEQYF. CDR3 DNA sequence: TGTGCCAGCAGTGAGGGAGACTTATACAATCAGCCCTACGAGCAGTACTTC.

The V and J genes are TRBV27 and TRBJ2-1; 7 bases line up with TRBD2. This CDR3 has 13 amino acids. Germline V gene data show CDR1 as MNHEY and CDR2 as SMNVEV (reference sequence). Trimming cost V 6 bases and J 6 bases; bases outside gene matches: 5. The CDR3 DNA follows: TGTGCCAGCAGAGAGCCGGGGGGCAATGAGCAGTTCTTC. Amino acid sequence: CASREPGGNEQFF.

J is TRBJ1-1 and V is TRBV5-1, with D possibly TRBD1 on 6 matching bases. This CDR3 spans 15 amino acids. V lost 4 bases to trimming and J lost 6 bases, with 19 bases between them. The germline CDR1 and CDR2 sequences are SGHRS and YFSETQ. The CDR3 region is CASSLKGQPSSEAFF. The CDR3 bases are TGCGCCAGCAGCCTCAAGGGACAACCCTCATCTGAAGCTTTCTTT.

The rearrangement links TRBV6-1 to TRBJ2-2; TRBD1 is a possible D gene (6 bases). Germline V lookup: CDR1 MNHNS, CDR2 SASEGT. V was trimmed by 2 bases and J by 6 bases, leaving 16 bases between them. The CDR3 has 16 residues. The CDR3 DNA is TGTGCCAGCAGTGAATGGCAGGGGAATCTCTCCGGGGAGCTGTTTTTT. It translates to CASSEWQGNLSGELFF.

This chain connects TRBV5-1 to TRBJ1-3; tentatively, D is TRBD1 (5 bases). CDR3 size: 14 residues. V was clipped by 2 bases and J by 3 bases, with 9 bases between them. Germline CDR1 reads SGHRS; CDR2 reads YFSETQ. DNA of the CDR3: TGCGCCAGCAGCTTAGGGGCTCGTGGAAACACCATATATTTT. Protein: CASSLGARGNTIYF. The entire variable domain, with the rest obtained from reference TRBV5-1 and TRBJ1-3, is as follows: KAGVTQTPRYLIKTRGQQVTLSCSPISGHRSVSWYQQTPGQGLQFLFEYFSETQRNKGNFPGRFSGRQFSNSRSEMNVSTLELGDSALYLCASSLGARGNTIYFGEGSWLTVV.

The J gene is TRBJ1-2, the V gene TRBV11-2, with D unclear. The germline V gene encodes CDR1 SGHAT and CDR2 FQNNGV. V lost 6 bases to trimming and J lost 4 bases, with 21 bases between them. The CDR3 is made up of 16 amino acids. CDR3 sequence: CASSPSYSSGSYGYTF. CDR3 bases: TGTGCCAGCAGTCCCTCTTATTCATCGGGGAGCTATGGCTACACCTTC.

The rearrangement uses TRBV6-1 and TRBJ2-1, with 9 bases identical to TRBD2. V gave up 11 bases and J gave up 10 bases; unmatched junction bases: 15. The germline V gene has CDR1 MNHNS and CDR2 SASEGT. There are 14 residues in the CDR3. For the CDR3, the DNA is TGTGCCTCCTGCCGACTAGCGGTAGTTTCGGAGCAGTTCTTC. This codes for CASCRLAVVSEQFF.

The chain combines TRBV28 with TRBJ2-1; D may be TRBD2 (5 bases). Germline V gives CDR1 MDHEN, CDR2 SYDVKM. The CDR3 is made up of 15 amino acids. V was trimmed by 5 bases and J by 6 bases, leaving 17 bases between them. DNA of the CDR3: TGTGCCAGCAGTGCGAACGGGCCCGCGGGCAATGAGCAGTTCTTC. Protein product: CASSANGPAGNEQFF.

The CDR3 sequence is CASNGSRLAGKFF. The CDR3 DNA sequence: TGTGCCAGCAACGGGTCACGCCTGGCCGGGAAGTTCTTC. V and J are TRBV28 and TRBJ2-1, with D perhaps matching TRBD2 (5 bases). There are 13 residues in the CDR3. The V end lost 7 bases, the J end lost 14 bases, and 21 bases lay between the germline ends. Germline-derived CDR1 and CDR2 are MDHEN and SYDVKM. Full variable domain (outside the CDR3, taken from reference TRBV28 and TRBJ2-1): DVKVTQSSRYLVKRTGEKVFLECVQDMDHENMFWYRQDPGLGLRLIYFSYDVKMKEKGDIPEGYSVSREKKERFSLILESASTNQTSMYLCASNGSRLAGKFFGPGTRLTVL.

The genes are TRBV28 and TRBJ1-1, with D tentatively TRBD1 (6 bases). The CDR3 spans 14 residues. Germline values: CDR1 MDHEN, CDR2 SYDVKM. With 5 bases removed from V and 6 bases from J, the gap between germline ends came to 16 bases. CDR3 loop: CASSPGQLISEAFF. The CDR3 region has the DNA TGTGCCAGCAGTCCCGGACAGTTGATCTCTGAAGCTTTCTTT.